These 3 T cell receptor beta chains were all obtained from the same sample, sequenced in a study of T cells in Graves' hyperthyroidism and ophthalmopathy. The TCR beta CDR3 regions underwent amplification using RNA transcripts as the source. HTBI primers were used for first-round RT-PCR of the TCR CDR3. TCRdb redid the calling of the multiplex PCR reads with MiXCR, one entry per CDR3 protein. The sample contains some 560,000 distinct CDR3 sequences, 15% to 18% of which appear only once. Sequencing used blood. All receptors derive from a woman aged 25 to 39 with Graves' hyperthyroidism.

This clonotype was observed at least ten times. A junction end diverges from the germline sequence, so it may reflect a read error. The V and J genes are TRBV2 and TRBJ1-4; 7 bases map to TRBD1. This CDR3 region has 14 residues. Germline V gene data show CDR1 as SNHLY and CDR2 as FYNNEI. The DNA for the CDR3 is TGTGCCAGCACAGTCCAGCGCGACAGGGAAAAACTATTTTTT. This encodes CASTVQRDREKLFF.

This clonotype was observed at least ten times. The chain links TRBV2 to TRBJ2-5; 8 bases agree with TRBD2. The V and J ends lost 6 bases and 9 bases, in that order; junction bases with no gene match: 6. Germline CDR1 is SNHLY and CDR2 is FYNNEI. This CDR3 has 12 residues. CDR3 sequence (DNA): TGTGCCAGCAGGGGGGGGACTAGACCCCAGTACTTC. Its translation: CASRGGTRPQYF.

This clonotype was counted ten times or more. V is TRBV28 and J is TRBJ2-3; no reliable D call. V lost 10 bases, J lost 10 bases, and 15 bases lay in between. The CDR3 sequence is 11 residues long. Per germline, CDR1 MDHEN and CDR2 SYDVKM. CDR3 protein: CATHFWLSQYF. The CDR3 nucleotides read TGTGCCACCCACTTCTGGCTCTCGCAGTATTTT. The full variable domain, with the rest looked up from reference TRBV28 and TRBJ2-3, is DVKVTQSSRYLVKRTGEKVFLECVQDMDHENMFWYRQDPGLGLRLIYFSYDVKMKEKGDIPEGYSVSREKKERFSLILESASTNQTSMYLCATHFWLSQYFGPGTRLTVL.